The 21 T cell receptor beta chains reported below all come from one sample, sequenced in a study of blood T cells in healthy people across ages. With a J-beta primer mix and a sample-barcoded 5' primer, a second PCR ran about 7 to 11 cycles. In TCRdb, the 5' RACE reads were re-called with MiXCR into one record per CDR3 protein. The sample contains more than 900,000 distinct CDR3 sequences, almost 30% of which appear only once. The sample was also linked to a second study, of T cells of mothers and their children.

Material: blood. The receptors were gathered from a middle-aged woman in good health.

This clonotype has at least ten counts. The chain employs TRBV11-2 and TRBJ1-2; tentative D call: TRBD1 (6 bases). Trimming removed 5 bases at V and 4 bases at J, with 14 bases between. Germline V CDR1 and CDR2: SGHAT, FQNNGV. This CDR3 contains 14 residues. CDR3 residues: CASSTRGTLYGYTF. The DNA for the CDR3 is TGTGCCAGCAGCACCCGCGGGACACTCTATGGCTACACCTTC.

The rearrangement links TRBV6-1 to TRBJ2-5; a weak D match, TRBD1 (6 bases). The DNA matches TRBJ2-7 better at its end, which makes the J call doubtful. The CDR3 spans 14 residues. Germline V gives CDR1 MNHNS, CDR2 SASEGT. Written as DNA, the CDR3 is TGTGCCAGCAGAAGGACAGAACTAGGCTACGAGCAGTACTTC. Translation: CASRRTELGYEQYF.

Concerning this clonotype itself: Sequence at one end of the junction differs from germline and may be a read error. The chain has TRBV5-5 and TRBJ2-5, with 10 bases aligning to TRBD1. Judging by the DNA end, TRBJ2-7 fits better; the J call may be wrong. The CDR3 covers 16 residues. Germline CDR1 is SGHKS and CDR2 is YYEKEE (reference sequence). Here the CDR3 reads CANSSSPGTGEYEQYF. CDR3 coding DNA: TGTGCCAACAGCTCTTCCCCCGGGACAGGGGAGTACGAGCAGTACTTC.

This clonotype turned up a few times. CDR3 loop: CASSSKSLGNTIYF. The CDR3 region has the DNA TGTGCCAGCAGCTCTAAGTCTCTGGGAAACACCATATATTTT. The chain carries TRBV7-9 and TRBJ1-3; D gene uncertain. Between the trimmed V and J ends, which lost 4 bases and 4 bases, there was a span of 11 bases. The CDR3 is made up of 14 amino acids. The germline CDR1 and CDR2 sequences are SEHNR and FQNEAQ (reference sequence).

This clonotype was observed at least ten times. The rearrangement joins TRBV15 to TRBJ2-5; a possible D gene is TRBD1 (5 bases). CDR1 and CDR2 (germline): LNHNV, YYDKDF (reference sequence). The V end lost 2 bases, the J end lost 2 bases, and 12 bases lay between the germline ends. The CDR3 sequence is 15 residues long. The CDR3 reads CATSRRTSLQETQYF. In DNA form, the CDR3 reads TGTGCCACCAGCAGAAGGACATCCTTACAAGAGACCCAGTACTTC.

This clonotype was observed many times. This chain connects TRBV5-1 to TRBJ2-7; D unresolved. The CDR3 consists of 11 residues. Deletions cut 4 bases from V and 6 bases from J, with 8 bases between. CDR1 is SGHRS and CDR2 is YFSETQ in the germline V gene. In nucleotides, the CDR3 is TGCGCCAGCAGCAAGGAAAGCGAGCAGTACTTC. It yields the protein CASSKESEQYF.

The chain couples TRBV5-1 to TRBJ1-1, with D uncertain. Germline assignment: CDR1 SGHRS and CDR2 YFSETQ. This CDR3 has 15 residues. The ends were cut back, 6 bases at V and 1 base at J, with 16 bases in the middle. The CDR3 here is CASKWVATGNTEAFF. CDR3 coding DNA: TGCGCCAGCAAATGGGTGGCGACCGGGAACACTGAAGCTTTCTTT.

This clonotype was picked up a small number of times. The V and J genes are TRBV6-4 and TRBJ2-2; D is unclear. Germline values: CDR1 MRHNA, CDR2 SNTAGT. The CDR3 covers 11 residues. V lost 8 bases and J 5 bases, leaving 6 bases between the germline ends. The CDR3 coding sequence is TGTGCCAGCTTTTCTACCGGGGAGCTGTTTTTT. This encodes CASFSTGELFF.

This clonotype was picked up many times. This chain uses TRBV20-1 with TRBJ2-3; possible D gene TRBD1, 7 bases. The CDR3 is 15 amino acids. CDR1 is DFQATT and CDR2 is SNEGSKA in the germline V gene (reference sequence). V lost 5 bases and J 5 bases, leaving 20 bases between the germline ends. The CDR3 reads CSAGYEGARGDTQYF. The CDR3 DNA follows: TGCAGTGCTGGCTATGAGGGGGCGCGGGGAGATACGCAGTATTTT.

This clonotype has a count of ten or more. The chain employs TRBV7-2 and TRBJ2-5; D uncertain. The ends were cut back, 5 bases at V and 5 bases at J, with 6 bases in the middle. CDR1 is SGHTA and CDR2 is FQGNSA in the germline V gene. CDR3 length equals 11 residues. CDR3 protein: CASSATETQYF. CDR3 in DNA: TGTGCCAGCAGCGCTACGGAGACCCAGTACTTC.

This clonotype was picked up one time. The V and J genes are TRBV7-2 and TRBJ1-2, with D hard to call. The germline V and J ends were trimmed by 4 bases and 5 bases, with 11 bases remaining between them. Germline V lookup: CDR1 SGHTA, CDR2 FQGNSA. The length of the CDR3 is 13 residues. CDR3 DNA: TGTGCCAGCAGCTCATTTAATACTTATGGCTACACCTTC. It translates to CASSSFNTYGYTF.

The rearrangement links TRBV7-9 to TRBJ2-7; a weak D match, TRBD1 (5 bases). Germline V gives CDR1 SEHNR, CDR2 FQNEAQ (reference sequence). With 3 bases removed from V and 5 bases from J, the gap between germline ends came to 11 bases. The CDR3 runs to 13 residues. The CDR3 DNA is TGTGCCAGCAGCTTGACAGTAATCCACGAGCAGTACTTC. Its translation: CASSLTVIHEQYF.

CDR3 sequence reads: CASSLGTGLINSPLHF. In nucleotides, the CDR3 is TGTGCCAGCAGTTTGGGGACAGGGCTTATCAATTCACCCCTCCACTTT. This chain links TRBV27 with TRBJ1-6, with 9 bases aligning to TRBD1. There are 16 residues in the CDR3. CDR1 and CDR2 (germline): MNHEY, SMNVEV (reference sequence). V shed 3 bases, J shed 7 bases, and the junction held 7 bases outside the gene matches.

This clonotype was seen repeatedly, ten times or more. This chain links TRBV29-1 with TRBJ2-3; D ambiguous. The CDR3 has 12 amino acids. CDR1 and CDR2 from the germline V gene are SQVTM and ANQGSEA. V lost 8 bases and J lost 3, with 12 bases in between. CDR3 protein: CSHLPGTDTQYF. The CDR3 nucleotides read TGCAGCCATCTCCCCGGGACAGATACGCAGTATTTT.

This clonotype was seen more than once but under ten times. The gene calls are TRBV19 and TRBJ2-3, with 7 positions matching TRBD2. From germline, CDR1 is LNHDA and CDR2 SQIVND (reference sequence). J gave up 2 bases and V 4 bases, and 12 bases lay outside the gene matches. The CDR3 runs 17 residues. Here the CDR3 reads CASSSQRSGAYTDTQYF. The CDR3 DNA is TGTGCCAGTAGTAGCCAGAGAAGCGGGGCGTACACAGATACGCAGTATTTT.

This clonotype was observed many times. The rearrangement uses TRBV13 and TRBJ1-1; possible D gene TRBD1, 6 bases. CDR3 length equals 13 residues. With 5 bases removed from V and 0 bases from J, the gap between germline ends came to 7 bases. Germline assignment: CDR1 PRHDT and CDR2 FYEKMQ (reference sequence). CDR3 in amino acids: CASSGTLNTEAFF. The CDR3 DNA is TGTGCCAGCAGCGGGACATTGAACACTGAAGCTTTCTTT.

The chain employs TRBV18 and TRBJ2-7; a possible D gene is TRBD1 (5 bases). Germline lookup yields CDR1 KGHSH and CDR2 LQKENI. V dropped 5 bases and J dropped 5 bases, with 10 bases sitting between them. The CDR3 consists of 12 residues. The DNA of the CDR3 is TGTGCCAGCTCATCTGACAGTAACGAGCAGTACTTC. Protein sequence: CASSSDSNEQYF.

The rearrangement links TRBV12-3 or TRBV12-4 to TRBJ2-7; D uncertain. The J call may not be correct, given that the DNA end is closer to TRBJ2-5. The length of the CDR3 is 16 residues. The CDR3, as DNA: TGTGCCAGCAGTCCCCCAGGCGCGGTAGCCCGAGAGACCCAGTACTTC. Protein sequence: CASSPPGAVARETQYF.

This clonotype was counted only a few times. This clone may be a read error of a much larger clone one base away. This rearrangement joins TRBV29-1 to TRBJ2-3; 8 positions agree with TRBD1. Germline trimming cut 6 bases from V and 10 bases from J; bases unmatched to any gene: 15. CDR1 and CDR2 (germline): SQVTM, ANQGSEA. The length of the CDR3 is 14 residues. The CDR3 is CSVVRGRGRVAQYF. The DNA of the CDR3 is TGCAGCGTCGTCCGGGGCAGGGGGCGCGTGGCGCAGTATTTT.

The chain combines TRBV7-9 with TRBJ2-4; TRBD2 matches at 12 bases. Germline assignment: CDR1 SEHNR and CDR2 FQNEAQ (reference sequence). This CDR3 region has 20 residues. The V gene end was trimmed by 1 base and the J gene end by 2 bases; junction bases not matched to a gene: 12. DNA of the CDR3: TGTGCCAGCAGCTTAGATCTTCTAGCGGGGGGGCCCGGGTCCAAAAACATTCAGTACTTC. Amino acid sequence: CASSLDLLAGGPGSKNIQYF.

Worth noting for this clonotype: Possible read error: a much larger clone is one base away. The chain is built from TRBV4-1 and TRBJ1-2, with TRBD1 matching over 7 bases. V shed 3 bases, J shed 1 base, and the junction held 5 bases outside the gene matches. CDR1 is MGHRA, CDR2 YSYEKL, per germline. This CDR3 has 15 residues. The CDR3 spells CASSHSSGGNYGYTF. The CDR3 DNA sequence: TGCGCCAGCAGCCATTCTTCAGGGGGTAACTATGGCTACACCTTC.